This section outlines one T cell receptor beta chain sequence together with its context. Its target is not known. The entry originates in a study of cytomegalovirus exposure and HLA in healthy donors. Overall study findings and caveats: Subsequent analysis revealed that first-cohort TCR clusters tended to co-occur in the 120 or so validation repertoires. The authors enumerated 180 or so TCR beta chains as linked to cytomegalovirus. Many donors carried some public TCRs, although rarity characterized most TCR sequences. Cytomegalovirus status, reportedly, was diagnosed with high specificity and sensitivity by the classifier.

There are 14 residues in the CDR3. Trimming cost V 5 bases and J 4 bases, with 12 bases left between them. CDR1 is MNHEY, CDR2 SMNVEV, per germline (reference sequence). Sequenced by immunoSEQ multiplex PCR; TCRdb stores in-frame clones only, minus some. The profile shows around 300,000 clones, 88% of them singletons. The clonotype comes from a man aged 25 to 40 in good health and CMV-seronegative. The chain links TRBV27 to TRBJ2-1, with a possible D match to TRBD2 (6 bases). Sequencing was done on a sample of PBMCs. The CDR3 region has the DNA TGTGCCAGCAGTCACGTGGGGACTTACAATGAGCAGTTCTTC. Translated, it gives CASSHVGTYNEQFF.